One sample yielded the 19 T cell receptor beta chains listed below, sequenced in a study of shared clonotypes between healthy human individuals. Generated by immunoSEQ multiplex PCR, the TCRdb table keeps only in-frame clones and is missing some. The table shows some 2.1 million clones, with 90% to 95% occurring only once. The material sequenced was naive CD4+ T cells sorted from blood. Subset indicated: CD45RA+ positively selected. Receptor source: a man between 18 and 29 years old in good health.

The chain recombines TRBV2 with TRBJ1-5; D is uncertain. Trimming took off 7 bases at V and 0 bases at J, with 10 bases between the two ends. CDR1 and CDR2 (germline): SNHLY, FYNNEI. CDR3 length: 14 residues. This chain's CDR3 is CASTRTGSNQPQHF. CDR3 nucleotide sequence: TGTGCCAGCACTCGGACGGGTAGCAATCAGCCCCAGCATTTT. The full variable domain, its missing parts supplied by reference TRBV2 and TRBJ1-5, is EPEVTQTPSHQVTQMGQEVILRCVPISNHLYFYWYRQILGQKVEFLVSFYNNEISEKSEIFDDQFSVERPDGSNFTLKIRSTKLEDSAMYFCASTRTGSNQPQHFGDGTRLSIL.

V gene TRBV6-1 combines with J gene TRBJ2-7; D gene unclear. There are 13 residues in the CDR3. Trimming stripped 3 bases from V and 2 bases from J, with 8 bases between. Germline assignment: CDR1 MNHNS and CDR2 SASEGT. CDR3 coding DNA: TGTGCCAGCAGTGATGGGTACACCTACGAGCAGTACTTC. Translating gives CASSDGYTYEQYF.

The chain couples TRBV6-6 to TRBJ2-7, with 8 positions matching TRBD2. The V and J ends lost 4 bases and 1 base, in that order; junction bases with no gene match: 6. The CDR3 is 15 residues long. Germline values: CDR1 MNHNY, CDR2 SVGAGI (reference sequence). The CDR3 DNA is TGTGCCAGCAGTTTCAGCGGGGGCGGATCCTACGAGCAGTACTTC. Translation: CASSFSGGGSYEQYF.

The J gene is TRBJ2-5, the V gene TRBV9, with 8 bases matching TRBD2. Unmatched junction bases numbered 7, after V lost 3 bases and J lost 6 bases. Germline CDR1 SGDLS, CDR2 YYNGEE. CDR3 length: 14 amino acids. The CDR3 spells CASSGPGGLQTQYF. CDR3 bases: TGTGCCAGCAGCGGCCCGGGGGGGCTACAGACCCAGTACTTC. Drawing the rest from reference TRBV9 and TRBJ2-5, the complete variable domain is DSGVTQTPKHLITATGQRVTLRCSPRSGDLSVYWYQQSLDQGLQFLIQYYNGEERAKGNILERFSAQQFPDLHSELNLSSLELGDSALYFCASSGPGGLQTQYFGPGTRLLVL.

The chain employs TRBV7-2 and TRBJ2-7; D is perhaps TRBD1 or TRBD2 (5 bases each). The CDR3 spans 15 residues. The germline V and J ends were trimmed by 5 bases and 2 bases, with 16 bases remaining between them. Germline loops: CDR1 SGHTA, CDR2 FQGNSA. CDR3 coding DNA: TGTGCCAGCAGCGCCCCGGGACGGACCCCCTACGAGCAGTACTTC. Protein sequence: CASSAPGRTPYEQYF.

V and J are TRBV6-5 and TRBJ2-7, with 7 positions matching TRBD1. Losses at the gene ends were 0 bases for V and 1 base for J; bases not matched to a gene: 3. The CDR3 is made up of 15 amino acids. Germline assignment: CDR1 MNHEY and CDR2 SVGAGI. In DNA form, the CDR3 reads TGTGCCAGCAGTTACTCGACAGGGAAATCCTACGAGCAGTACTTC. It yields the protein CASSYSTGKSYEQYF.

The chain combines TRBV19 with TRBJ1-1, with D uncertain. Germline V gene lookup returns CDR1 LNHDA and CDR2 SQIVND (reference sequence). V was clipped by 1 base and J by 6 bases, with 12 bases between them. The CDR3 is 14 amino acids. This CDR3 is CASSIGVSLAEAFF. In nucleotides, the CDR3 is TGTGCCAGTAGTATAGGCGTAAGCCTCGCTGAAGCTTTCTTT.

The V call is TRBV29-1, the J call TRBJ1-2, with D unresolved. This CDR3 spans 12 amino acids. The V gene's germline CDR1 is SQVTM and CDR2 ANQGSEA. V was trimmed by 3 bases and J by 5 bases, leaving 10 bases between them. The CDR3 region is CSVDSSGYGYTF. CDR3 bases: TGCAGCGTTGATTCGAGCGGTTATGGCTACACCTTC. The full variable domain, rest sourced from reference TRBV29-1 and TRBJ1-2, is SAVISQKPSRDICQRGTSLTIQCQVDSQVTMMFWYRQQPGQSLTLIATANQGSEATYESGFVIDKFPISRPNLTFSTLTVSNMSPEDSSIYLCSVDSSGYGYTFGSGTRLTVV.

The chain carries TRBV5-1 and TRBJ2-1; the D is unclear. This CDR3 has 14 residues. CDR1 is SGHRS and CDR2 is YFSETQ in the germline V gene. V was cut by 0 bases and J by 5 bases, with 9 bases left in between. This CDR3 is CASSLGPDNNEQFF. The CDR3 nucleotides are TGCGCCAGCAGCTTGGGCCCGGATAACAATGAGCAGTTCTTC.

CDR3 loop: CASSRGVLSGANVLTF. The CDR3 DNA reads TGTGCCAGCTCCCGGGGAGTTCTCTCTGGGGCCAACGTCCTGACTTTC. The rearrangement joins TRBV18 to TRBJ2-6, with a weak D call TRBD2 (5 bases). This CDR3 is built from 16 residues. Deletions cut 6 bases from V and 0 bases from J, with 12 bases between. Germline assignment: CDR1 KGHSH and CDR2 LQKENI. Full variable domain (missing parts from reference TRBV18 and TRBJ2-6): NAGVMQNPRHLVRRRGQEARLRCSPMKGHSHVYWYRQLPEEGLKFMVYLQKENIIDESGMPKERFSAEFPKEGPSILRIQQVVRGDSAAYFCASSRGVLSGANVLTFGAGSRLTVL.

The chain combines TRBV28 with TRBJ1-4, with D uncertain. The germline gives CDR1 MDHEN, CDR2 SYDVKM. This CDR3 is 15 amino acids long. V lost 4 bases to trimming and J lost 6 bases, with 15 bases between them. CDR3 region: CASSWRDGRDEKLFF. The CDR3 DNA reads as TGTGCCAGCAGTTGGCGGGATGGCCGGGATGAAAAACTGTTTTTT.

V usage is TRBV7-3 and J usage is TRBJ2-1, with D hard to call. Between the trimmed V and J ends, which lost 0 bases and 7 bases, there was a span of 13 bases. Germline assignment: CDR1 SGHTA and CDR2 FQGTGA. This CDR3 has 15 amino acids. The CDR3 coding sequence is TGTGCCAGCAGCTTAACAGGGTCTCAGTTGAATGAGCAGTTCTTC. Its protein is CASSLTGSQLNEQFF.

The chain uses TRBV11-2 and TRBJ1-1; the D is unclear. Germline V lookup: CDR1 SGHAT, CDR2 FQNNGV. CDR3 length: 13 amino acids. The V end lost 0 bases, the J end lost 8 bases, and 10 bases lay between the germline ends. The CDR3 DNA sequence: TGTGCCAGCAGCTTAGATCGACAAGTAGAAGCTTTCTTT. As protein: CASSLDRQVEAFF.

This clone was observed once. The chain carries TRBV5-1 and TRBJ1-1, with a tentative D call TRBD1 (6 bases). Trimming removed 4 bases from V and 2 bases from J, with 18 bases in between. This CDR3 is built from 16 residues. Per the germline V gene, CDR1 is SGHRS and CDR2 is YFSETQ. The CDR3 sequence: CASSPSGVWVNTEAFF. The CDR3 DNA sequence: TGCGCCAGCAGCCCCTCAGGGGTATGGGTTAACACTGAAGCTTTCTTT.

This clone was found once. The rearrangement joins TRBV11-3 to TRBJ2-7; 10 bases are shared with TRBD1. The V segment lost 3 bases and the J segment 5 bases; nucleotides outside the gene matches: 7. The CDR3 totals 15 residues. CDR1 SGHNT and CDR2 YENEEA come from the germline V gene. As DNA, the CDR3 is TGTGCCAGCAGCTTGGGACAGGGGAGTACCGACGAGCAGTACTTC. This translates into CASSLGQGSTDEQYF.

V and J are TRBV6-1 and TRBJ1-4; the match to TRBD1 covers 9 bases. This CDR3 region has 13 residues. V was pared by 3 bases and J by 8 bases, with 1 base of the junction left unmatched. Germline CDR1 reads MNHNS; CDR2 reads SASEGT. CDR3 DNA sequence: TGTGCCAGCAGTGAGGGGACAGGGGAAAAACTGTTTTTT. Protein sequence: CASSEGTGEKLFF.

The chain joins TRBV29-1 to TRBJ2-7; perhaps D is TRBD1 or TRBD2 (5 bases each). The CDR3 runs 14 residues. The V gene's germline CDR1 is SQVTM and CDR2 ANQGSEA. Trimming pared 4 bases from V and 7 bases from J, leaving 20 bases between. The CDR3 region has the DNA TGCAGCGTTGGGTTTTGGGCAGGGAGATGGGAGCAGTACTTC. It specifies CSVGFWAGRWEQYF.

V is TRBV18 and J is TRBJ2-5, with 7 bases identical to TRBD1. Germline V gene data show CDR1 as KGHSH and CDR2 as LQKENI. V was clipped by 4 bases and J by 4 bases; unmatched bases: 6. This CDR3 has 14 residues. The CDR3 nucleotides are TGTGCCAGCTCACAAAGGACAGGACCAGAGACCCAGTACTTC. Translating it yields CASSQRTGPETQYF.

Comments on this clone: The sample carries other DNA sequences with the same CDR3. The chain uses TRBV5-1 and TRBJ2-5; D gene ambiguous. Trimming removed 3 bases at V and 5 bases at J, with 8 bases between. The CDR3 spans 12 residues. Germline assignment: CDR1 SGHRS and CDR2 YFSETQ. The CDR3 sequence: CASSSGWETQYF. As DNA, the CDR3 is TGCGCCAGCAGCTCTGGGTGGGAGACCCAGTACTTC.